This is a list of T cell receptor beta chains from one sample in a study of yellow fever vaccine responses in identical twins. One entry per CDR3 protein, called by TCRdb with MiXCR from the RT-PCR reads. The sample contains thousands of distinct CDR3 sequences, approximately 80% of which appear only once. Source: T cells from blood (PBMCs), unsorted or a sorted subset (not recorded which), taken before or after yellow fever vaccination (not recorded which). These receptors all stem from a woman in her late teens or twenties who received the yellow fever vaccine. CDR3s include the opening cysteine and the closing phenylalanine or tryptophan. The D gene is left open where the match is weak. Not every row has a clone size; where given, it reads once, few, many or a size class.

size: -; J: TRBJ2-4; V: TRBV6-1; D: -; length: 14; CDR3: CASSVGRGMSHQYF; DNA: TGTGCCAGCAGTGTGGGAAGGGGTATGTCCCATCAGTACTTC
size: -; J: TRBJ1-3; V: TRBV18; D: -; length: 15; CDR3: CASSPQGFSGNTIYF; DNA: TGTGCCAGCTCACCCCAGGGATTCTCTGGAAACACCATATATTTT
size: few; J: TRBJ1-4; V: TRBV7-8; D: -; length: 15; CDR3: CASMRRRTTNEKLFF; DNA: TGTGCCAGCATGCGCCGGCGGACAACTAATGAAAAACTGTTTTTT
size: -; J: TRBJ1-5; V: TRBV19; D: -; length: 15; CDR3: CASSLGEYSNQPQHF; DNA: TGTGCCAGTAGTTTAGGAGAATATAGCAATCAGCCCCAGCATTTT
size: -; J: TRBJ2-7; V: TRBV15; D: TRBD2; length: 16; CDR3: CATSRVVIGGSSEQYF; DNA: TGTGCCACCAGCAGAGTGGTGATCGGGGGGAGCTCCGAGCAGTACTTC
size: -; J: TRBJ1-6; V: TRBV11-1; D: -; length: 12; CDR3: CASSLEGSPLHF; DNA: TGTGCCAGCAGCTTAGAGGGTTCACCCCTCCACTTT
size: once; J: TRBJ2-3; V: TRBV6-1; D: TRBD2; length: 15; CDR3: CASSVRGRDTDTQYF; DNA: TGTGCCAGCAGTGTTCGCGGGAGGGACACAGATACGCAGTATTTT
size: -; J: TRBJ1-1; V: TRBV4-2; D: TRBD1; length: 14; CDR3: CASSQVPDRETAFF; DNA: TGTGCCAGCAGCCAAGTCCCGGACAGGGAAACAGCTTTCTTT
size: few; J: TRBJ1-1; V: TRBV2; D: -; length: 13; CDR3: CASTGVGNTEAFF; DNA: TGTGCCAGCACCGGAGTGGGGAACACTGAAGCTTTCTTT
size: -; J: TRBJ2-7; V: TRBV12-3/TRBV12-4; D: -; length: 13; CDR3: CASSSNTGYEQYF; DNA: TGTGCCAGCAGTTCCAACACAGGCTACGAGCAGTACTTC
size: -; J: TRBJ1-2; V: TRBV23-1; D: TRBD1; length: 14; CDR3: CASSRGTGAYGYTF; DNA: TGCGCCAGCAGTCGAGGGACAGGGGCCTATGGCTACACCTTC
size: -; J: TRBJ1-5; V: TRBV19; D: -; length: 12; CDR3: CASSPSNQPQHF; DNA: TGTGCCAGTAGTCCTAGCAATCAGCCCCAGCATTTT